This TCR beta chain is drawn from a study of T cells in localized non-small cell lung cancer. Study-level points and caveats: A higher density of T cells in blood coincided with extended overall survival.

Assay: immunoSEQ multiplex PCR; the TCRdb copy retains only in-frame clones and omits some. The data contain about 35,000 clones, roughly nine tenths of them singletons. In the case of this clone: Its antigen is not known.

Trimming removed 4 bases from V and 10 bases from J; junction bases left unmatched: 5. The germline CDR1 and CDR2 sequences are SGHNT and YYREEE (reference sequence). The CDR3 is 12 residues long. The origin of this receptor is a man between 40 and 70 years old with stage I lung adenocarcinoma. The starting material was peripheral blood, obtained before any cancer treatment. The chain couples TRBV5-4 to TRBJ2-5, with 9 positions matching TRBD1. The CDR3 reads CASSPGTGRQYF. DNA of the CDR3: TGTGCCAGCAGCCCCGGGACAGGGCGCCAGTACTTC.